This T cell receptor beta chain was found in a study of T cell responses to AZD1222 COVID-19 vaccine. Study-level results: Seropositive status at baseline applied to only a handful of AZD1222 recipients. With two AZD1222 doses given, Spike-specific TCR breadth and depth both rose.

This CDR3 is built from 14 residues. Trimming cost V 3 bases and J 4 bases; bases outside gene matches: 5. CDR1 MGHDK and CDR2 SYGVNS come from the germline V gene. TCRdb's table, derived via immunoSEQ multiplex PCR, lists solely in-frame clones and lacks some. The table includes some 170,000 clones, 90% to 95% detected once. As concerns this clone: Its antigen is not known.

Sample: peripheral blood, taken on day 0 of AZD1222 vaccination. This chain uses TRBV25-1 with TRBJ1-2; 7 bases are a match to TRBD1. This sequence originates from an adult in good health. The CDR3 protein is CASSEATGFYGYTF. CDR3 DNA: TGTGCCAGCAGTGAGGCGACAGGGTTCTATGGCTACACCTTC.